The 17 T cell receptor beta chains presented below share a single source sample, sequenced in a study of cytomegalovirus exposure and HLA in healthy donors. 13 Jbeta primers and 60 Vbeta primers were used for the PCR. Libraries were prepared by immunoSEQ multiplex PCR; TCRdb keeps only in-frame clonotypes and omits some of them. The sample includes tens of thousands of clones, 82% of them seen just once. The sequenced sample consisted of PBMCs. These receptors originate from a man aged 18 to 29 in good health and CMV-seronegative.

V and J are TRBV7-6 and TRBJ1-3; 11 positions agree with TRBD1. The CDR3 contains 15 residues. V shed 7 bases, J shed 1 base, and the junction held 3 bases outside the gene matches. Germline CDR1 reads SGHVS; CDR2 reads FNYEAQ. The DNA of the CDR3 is TGTGCCAGCACGGACAGGGGGCGGTCTGGAAACACCATATATTTT. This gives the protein CASTDRGRSGNTIYF.

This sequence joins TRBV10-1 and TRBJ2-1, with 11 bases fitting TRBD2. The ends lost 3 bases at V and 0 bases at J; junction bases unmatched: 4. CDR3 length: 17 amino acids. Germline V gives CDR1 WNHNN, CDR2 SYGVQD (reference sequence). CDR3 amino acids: CASSEPGLADSYNEQFF. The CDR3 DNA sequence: TGCGCCAGCAGTGAACCGGGACTAGCGGACTCCTACAATGAGCAGTTCTTC.

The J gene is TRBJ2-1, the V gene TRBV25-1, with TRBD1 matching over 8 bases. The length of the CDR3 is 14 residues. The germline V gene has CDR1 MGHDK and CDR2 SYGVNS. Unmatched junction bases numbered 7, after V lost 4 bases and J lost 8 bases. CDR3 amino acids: CASSAGQGSHEQFF. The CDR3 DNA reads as TGTGCCAGCAGTGCAGGACAGGGTTCCCATGAGCAGTTCTTC.

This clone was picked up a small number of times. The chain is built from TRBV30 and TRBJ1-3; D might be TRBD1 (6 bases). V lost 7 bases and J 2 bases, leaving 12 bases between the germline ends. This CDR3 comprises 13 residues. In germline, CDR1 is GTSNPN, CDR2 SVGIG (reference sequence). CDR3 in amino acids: CAFGGSTGNTIYF. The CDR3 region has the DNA TGTGCCTTTGGGGGCTCGACTGGAAACACCATATATTTT.

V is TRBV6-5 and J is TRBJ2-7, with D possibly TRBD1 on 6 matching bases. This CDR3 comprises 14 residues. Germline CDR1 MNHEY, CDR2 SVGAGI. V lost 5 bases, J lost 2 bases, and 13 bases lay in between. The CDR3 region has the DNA TGTGCCAGCAGTAACACAGGGAAAACCTACGAGCAGTACTTC. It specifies CASSNTGKTYEQYF.

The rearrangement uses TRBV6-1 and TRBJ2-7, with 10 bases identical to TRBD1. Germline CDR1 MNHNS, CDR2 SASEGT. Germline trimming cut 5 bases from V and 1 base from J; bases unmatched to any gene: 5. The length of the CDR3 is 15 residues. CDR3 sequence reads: CASSLRDRGSYEQYF. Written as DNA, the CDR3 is TGTGCCAGCAGTTTACGGGACAGGGGTTCCTACGAGCAGTACTTC.

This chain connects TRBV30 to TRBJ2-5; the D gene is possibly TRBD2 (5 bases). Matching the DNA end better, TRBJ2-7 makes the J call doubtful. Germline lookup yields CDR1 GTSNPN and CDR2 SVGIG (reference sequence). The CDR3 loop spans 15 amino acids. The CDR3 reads CAWSVRAAGSYEQYF. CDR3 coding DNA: TGTGCCTGGAGTGTCCGAGCGGCCGGCTCCTACGAGCAGTACTTC.

The CDR3 sequence: CASSLMGGKYNEQFF. The CDR3 coding sequence is TGTGCCAGCAGCTTAATGGGGGGGAAATACAATGAGCAGTTCTTC. The chain is built from TRBV7-2 and TRBJ2-1, with 7 bases aligning to TRBD2. The CDR3 runs to 15 residues. V gave up 2 bases and J gave up 4 bases; unmatched junction bases: 5. Germline CDR1 reads SGHTA; CDR2 reads FQGNSA.

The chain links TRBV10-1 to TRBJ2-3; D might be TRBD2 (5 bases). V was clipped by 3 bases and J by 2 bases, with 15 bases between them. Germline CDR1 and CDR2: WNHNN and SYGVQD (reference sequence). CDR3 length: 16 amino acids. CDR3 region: CASSDVAFGNTDTQYF. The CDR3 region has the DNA TGCGCCAGCAGTGATGTGGCGTTCGGGAACACAGATACGCAGTATTTT.

CDR3 residues: CASSQGLFVGYTF. The CDR3 DNA reads TGTGCCAGCAGCCAAGGGCTGTTTGTCGGCTACACCTTC. The chain combines TRBV14 with TRBJ1-2; D remains unclear. The CDR3 runs to 13 residues. Germline values: CDR1 SGHDN, CDR2 FVKESK. V was clipped by 1 base and J by 8 bases, with 11 bases between them.

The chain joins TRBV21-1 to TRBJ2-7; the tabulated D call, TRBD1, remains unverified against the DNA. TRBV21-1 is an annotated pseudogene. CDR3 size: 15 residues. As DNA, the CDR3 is TGTGCCAGCAGCAAAGCGCTCCGTCAGGACTACGAGCAGTACTTC. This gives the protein CASSKALRQDYEQYF.

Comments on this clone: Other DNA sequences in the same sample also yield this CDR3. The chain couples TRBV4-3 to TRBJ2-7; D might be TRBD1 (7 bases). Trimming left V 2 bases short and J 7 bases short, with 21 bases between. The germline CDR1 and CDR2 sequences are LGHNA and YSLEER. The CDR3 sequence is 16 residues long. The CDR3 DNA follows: TGCGCCAGCAGCCAATCTATTGGCGGGGACAGCTATGAGCAGTACTTC. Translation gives CASSQSIGGDSYEQYF.

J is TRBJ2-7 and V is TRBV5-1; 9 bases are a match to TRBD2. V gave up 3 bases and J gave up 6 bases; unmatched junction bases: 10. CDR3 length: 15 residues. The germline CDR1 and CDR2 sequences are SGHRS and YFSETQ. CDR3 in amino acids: CASSSEGTSFREQYF. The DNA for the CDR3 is TGCGCCAGCAGCTCCGAAGGGACTAGCTTCCGCGAGCAGTACTTC.

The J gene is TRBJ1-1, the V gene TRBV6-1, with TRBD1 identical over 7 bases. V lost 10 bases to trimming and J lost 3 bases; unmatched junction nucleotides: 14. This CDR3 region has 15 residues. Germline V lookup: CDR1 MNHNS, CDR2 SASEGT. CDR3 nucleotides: TGTGCCATCCGAAGACAGGGTCGTTCGGACACTGAAGCTTTCTTT. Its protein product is CAIRRQGRSDTEAFF.

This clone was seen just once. This CDR3 is CASSLGTDEQYF. The CDR3 bases are TGTGCCAGCAGCCTTGGGACAGACGAGCAGTACTTC. The chain employs TRBV7-9 and TRBJ2-7, with TRBD1 identical over 7 bases. V trimming: 5 bases; J trimming: 5 bases; junction bases outside the gene matches: 3. Germline V gene data show CDR1 as SEHNR and CDR2 as FQNEAQ (reference sequence). The CDR3 contains 12 residues.

In DNA, the CDR3 is TGTGCCAGCAGTTTTCATATCGGTCTAGCGGGAGGGTCGAGCTACGAGCAGTACTTC. This gives the protein CASSFHIGLAGGSSYEQYF. The rearrangement joins TRBV28 to TRBJ2-7; 12 positions agree with TRBD2. The CDR3 runs to 19 residues. V was pared by 3 bases and J by 3 bases, with 15 bases of the junction left unmatched. Germline V gene sequence: CDR1 MDHEN, CDR2 SYDVKM.

CDR3 region: CASSFEPRQMNSPLHF. In DNA, the CDR3 is TGTGCCAGCAGCTTCGAGCCAAGACAGATGAATTCACCCCTCCACTTT. The chain uses TRBV7-9 and TRBJ1-6; D possibly corresponds to TRBD1 (5 bases). CDR1 is SEHNR, CDR2 FQNEAQ, per germline (reference sequence). V lost 3 bases to trimming and J lost 7 bases, with 16 bases between them. The length of the CDR3 is 16 residues.